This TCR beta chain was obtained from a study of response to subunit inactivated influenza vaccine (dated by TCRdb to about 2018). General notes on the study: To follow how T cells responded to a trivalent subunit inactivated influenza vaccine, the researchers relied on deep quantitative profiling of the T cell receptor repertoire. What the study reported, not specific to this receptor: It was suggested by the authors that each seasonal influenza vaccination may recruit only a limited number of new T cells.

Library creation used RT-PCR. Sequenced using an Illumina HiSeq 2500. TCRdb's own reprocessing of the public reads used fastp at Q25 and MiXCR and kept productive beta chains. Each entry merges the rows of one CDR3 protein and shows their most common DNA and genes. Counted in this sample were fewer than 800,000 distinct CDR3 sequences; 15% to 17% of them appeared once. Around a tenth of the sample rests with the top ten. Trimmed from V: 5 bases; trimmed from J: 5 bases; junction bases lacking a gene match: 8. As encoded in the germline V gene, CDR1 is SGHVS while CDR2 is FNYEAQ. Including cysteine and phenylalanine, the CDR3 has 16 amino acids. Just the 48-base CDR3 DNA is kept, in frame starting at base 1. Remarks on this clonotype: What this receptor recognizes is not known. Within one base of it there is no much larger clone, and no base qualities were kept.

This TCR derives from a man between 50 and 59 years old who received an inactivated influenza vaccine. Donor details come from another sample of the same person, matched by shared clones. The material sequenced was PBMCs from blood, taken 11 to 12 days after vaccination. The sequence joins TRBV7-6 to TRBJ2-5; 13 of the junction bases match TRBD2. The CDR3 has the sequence CASSLGLAGNRETQYF. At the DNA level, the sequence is TGTGCCAGCAGCCTGGGACTAGCGGGGAATAGGGAGACCCAGTACTTC.